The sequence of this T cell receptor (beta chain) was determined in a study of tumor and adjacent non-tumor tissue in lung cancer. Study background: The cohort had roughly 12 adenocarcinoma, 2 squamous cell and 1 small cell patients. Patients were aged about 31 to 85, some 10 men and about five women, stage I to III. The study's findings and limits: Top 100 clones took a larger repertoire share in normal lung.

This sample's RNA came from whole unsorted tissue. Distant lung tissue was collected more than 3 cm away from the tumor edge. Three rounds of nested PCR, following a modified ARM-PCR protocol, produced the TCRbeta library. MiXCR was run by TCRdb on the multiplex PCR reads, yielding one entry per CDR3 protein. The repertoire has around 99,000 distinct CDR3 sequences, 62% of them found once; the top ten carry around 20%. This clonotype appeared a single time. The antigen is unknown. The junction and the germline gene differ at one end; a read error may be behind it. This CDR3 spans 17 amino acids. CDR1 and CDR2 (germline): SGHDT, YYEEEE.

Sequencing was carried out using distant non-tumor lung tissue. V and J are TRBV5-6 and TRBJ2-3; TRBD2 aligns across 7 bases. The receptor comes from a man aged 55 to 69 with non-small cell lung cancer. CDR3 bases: TGTGCCAGCAGCTTGGGTCTAGCGGACCTTAGTACAGATATGCAGTATTTT. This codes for CASSLGLADLSTDMQYF.